Listed below are T cell receptor beta chains from one sample, sequenced in a study of blood T cell repertoires in COVID-19. Method: immunoSEQ multiplex PCR; TCRdb's copy keeps in-frame clones and lacks some. In the table there are more than 300,000 clones, around 89% of which are singletons. Specimen: peripheral blood. Receptors were obtained from a woman aged 40 to 55 with COVID-19, enrolled during active disease. Both conserved end residues are part of each CDR3.

cdr3_aa: CASSPDRGPHNEQFF; j_call: TRBJ2-1; cdr3_length: 15; v_call: TRBV18
cdr3_aa: CASSELRTGGKKYF; j_call: TRBJ2-7; cdr3_length: 14; v_call: TRBV2
cdr3_aa: CASSYQLPGLHTEAFF; j_call: TRBJ1-1; cdr3_length: 16; v_call: TRBV6-5
cdr3_aa: CASAWGGVHPRIGQFF; j_call: TRBJ2-1; cdr3_length: 16; v_call: TRBV7-2
cdr3_aa: CASSHSDRINYGYTF; j_call: TRBJ1-2; cdr3_length: 15; v_call: TRBV7-9
cdr3_aa: CASSLQGSTGELFF; j_call: TRBJ2-2; cdr3_length: 14; v_call: TRBV7-2
cdr3_aa: CASSLLDTQYF; j_call: TRBJ2-3; cdr3_length: 11; v_call: TRBV11-1
cdr3_aa: CASSSRDRGTAKTEAFF; j_call: TRBJ1-1; cdr3_length: 17; v_call: TRBV19
cdr3_aa: CASSERQGREQYF; j_call: TRBJ2-7; cdr3_length: 13; v_call: TRBV6-1
cdr3_aa: CASSQGKGAYEQYF; j_call: TRBJ2-7; cdr3_length: 14; v_call: TRBV14
cdr3_aa: CASSPLTGSGELFF; j_call: TRBJ2-2; cdr3_length: 14; v_call: TRBV5-1
cdr3_aa: CASSFPQGLGNGYTF; j_call: TRBJ1-2; cdr3_length: 15; v_call: TRBV28
cdr3_aa: CATSRGGTGVGGYTF; j_call: TRBJ1-2; cdr3_length: 15; v_call: TRBV15
cdr3_aa: CASSSAGTGINTEAFF; j_call: TRBJ1-1; cdr3_length: 16; v_call: TRBV6-5
cdr3_aa: CAISGQGHTGELFF; j_call: TRBJ2-2; cdr3_length: 14; v_call: TRBV10-3
cdr3_aa: CASSFLKGVEAEAFF; j_call: TRBJ1-1; cdr3_length: 15; v_call: TRBV28
cdr3_aa: CASSPGPNQPQHF; j_call: TRBJ1-5; cdr3_length: 13; v_call: TRBV18